This TCR beta chain comes out of a study of shared clonotypes between healthy human individuals. Germline CDR1 is MNHEY and CDR2 is SMNVEV (reference sequence). Trimming shortened V by 6 bases and J by 5 bases, and 16 bases separated the two germline ends. This CDR3 region has 14 residues. Every subset had its genomic DNA shared out evenly among several immunoSEQ plates. Repertoires were generated with immunoSEQ multiplex PCR, while TCRdb's copy carries only in-frame clones and drops some. The table records roughly 2 million clones, approximately 95% of them present only once. CD45RO-negative, CCR7-positively selected cells formed the naive CD8 fraction, excluding terminally differentiated effector memory CD45RA+ cells.

The sequenced sample consisted of naive CD8+ T cells sorted from blood. The TCR originated in a man between 18 and 35 years old in good health. This chain uses TRBV27 with TRBJ2-5; D is ambiguous. CDR3 nucleotide sequence: TGTGCCAGCAGAATAGCTGTCGGATTTGAGACCCAGTACTTC. It translates to CASRIAVGFETQYF.